The text below deals with one TCR beta chain. Its antigen remains unidentified. Amplification used 60 Vbeta primers and 13 Jbeta primers. Per the original data handling: Roughly 12 million of some 80 million unique TCR beta chains were shared, per a later count. Using immunoSEQ multiplex PCR, the repertoire was profiled, and TCRdb retains in-frame clones only, with some absent. Clonal size and the V and J genes are those of that table, whereas D and trimming came from the DNA. The sample gives approximately 140,000 clones, roughly four fifths of which show up once; about 2.5% is in the top ten. The data stem from a study of cytomegalovirus exposure and HLA in healthy donors. Across the whole study: Earlier sequencing of 150 million to 200 million T cells yielded under 120 million unique TCR beta sequences.

Findings and limits, study-wide: Based on reports, TCR beta sequences accurately predicted HLA-A and HLA-B alleles for most subjects. On later analysis, the bulk of CMV-associated TCR beta chains appeared to be HLA-restricted.

This CDR3 region has 14 residues. Trimming shortened V by 2 bases and J by 10 bases, and 17 bases separated the two germline ends. Germline values: CDR1 MNHNS, CDR2 SASEGT. The TCR comes from a boy younger than 10 in good health and CMV-seronegative. The rearrangement links TRBV6-1 to TRBJ1-1; D might be TRBD1 (6 bases). The sample comprised PBMCs. Here the CDR3 reads CASSEWPGGNVAFF. Written as DNA, the CDR3 is TGTGCCAGCAGTGAATGGCCGGGGGGCAATGTAGCTTTCTTT.